This TCR beta chain derives from a study of cytomegalovirus exposure and HLA in healthy donors. The PCR had 60 Vbeta and 13 Jbeta primers. Sequencing was performed with immunoSEQ multiplex PCR; in TCRdb, only in-frame clones are kept and a portion is missing. This sample has around 130,000 clones, with roughly 78% found just once. With 7 bases removed from V and 8 bases from J, the gap between germline ends came to 18 bases. From germline, CDR1 is ENHRY and CDR2 SYGVKD. The CDR3 runs to 14 residues. Specimen: PBMCs. The TCR sequence derives from a man between 25 and 39 years old in good health and CMV-seronegative. V usage is TRBV10-3 and J usage is TRBJ2-1; a possible D gene is TRBD2 (5 bases). CDR3 sequence: CAIMKSSSGHEQFF. The CDR3 nucleotides read TGTGCCATCATGAAGTCTAGCAGTGGACATGAGCAGTTCTTC.